This entry describes one T cell receptor beta chain. This entry belongs to a study of T cells in Graves' hyperthyroidism and ophthalmopathy. Turning to the study itself: The initial diagnosis was the point when peripheral blood was collected, ahead of any treatment.

J lost 7 bases, V lost 4 bases, and 6 bases had no gene match. Germline V gene lookup returns CDR1 LNHDA and CDR2 SQIVND (reference sequence). This CDR3 is built from 14 residues. RNA transcripts provided the source from which TCR beta CDR3 regions were amplified. First-round RT-PCR targeting the TCR CDR3 was performed with the HTBI primer set. From the multiplex PCR reads, TCRdb called clonotypes with MiXCR, one entry per CDR3 protein. Of roughly 650,000 distinct CDR3 sequences listed, more than 15% are singletons. Sequencing was performed on blood. The source of this sequence is a woman aged 40 to 55 with Graves' ophthalmopathy. The chain employs TRBV19 and TRBJ1-5, with TRBD1 matching 8 bases. CDR3 coding DNA: TGTGCCAGTAGTACGTCAGGGGGCAGCCAGCCCCAGCATTTT. Residues: CASSTSGGSQPQHF.